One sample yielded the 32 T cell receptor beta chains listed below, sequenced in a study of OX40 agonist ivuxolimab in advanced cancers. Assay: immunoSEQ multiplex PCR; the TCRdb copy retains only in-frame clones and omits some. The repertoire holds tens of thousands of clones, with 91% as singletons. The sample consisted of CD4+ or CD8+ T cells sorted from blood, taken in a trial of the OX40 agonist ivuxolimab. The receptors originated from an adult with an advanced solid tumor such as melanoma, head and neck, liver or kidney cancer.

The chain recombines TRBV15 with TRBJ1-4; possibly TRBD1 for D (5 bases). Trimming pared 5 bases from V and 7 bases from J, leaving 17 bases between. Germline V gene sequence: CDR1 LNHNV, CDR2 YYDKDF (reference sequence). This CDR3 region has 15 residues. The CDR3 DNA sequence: TGTGCCACCAGCGACTTTTTGCAGGGAACTGAAAAACTGTTTTTT. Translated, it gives CATSDFLQGTEKLFF. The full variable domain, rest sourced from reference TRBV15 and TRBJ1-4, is DAMVIQNPRYQVTQFGKPVTLSCSQTLNHNVMYWYQQKSSQAPKLLFHYYDKDFNNEADTPDNFQSRRPNTSFCFLDIRSPGLGDTAMYLCATSDFLQGTEKLFFGSGTQLSVL.

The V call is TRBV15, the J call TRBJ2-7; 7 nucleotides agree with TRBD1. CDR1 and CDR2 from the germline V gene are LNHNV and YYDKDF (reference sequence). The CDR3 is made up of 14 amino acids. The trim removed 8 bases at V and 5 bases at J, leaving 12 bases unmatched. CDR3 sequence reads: CATRRQGDSDEQYF. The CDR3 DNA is TGTGCCACCCGCCGGCAGGGGGACAGCGACGAGCAGTACTTC.

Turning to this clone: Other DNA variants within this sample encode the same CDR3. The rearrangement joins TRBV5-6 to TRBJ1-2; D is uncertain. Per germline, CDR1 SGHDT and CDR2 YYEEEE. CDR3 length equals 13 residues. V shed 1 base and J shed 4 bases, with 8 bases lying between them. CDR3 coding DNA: TGTGCCAGCAGCTTGACAGCACCCTATGGCTACACCTTC. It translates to CASSLTAPYGYTF.

For the CDR3, the DNA is TGCGCCAGCAGCCAAGAATCAGGGGTTCAAAACAAGTACTTC. Its translation is CASSQESGVQNKYF. The rearrangement links TRBV4-1 to TRBJ2-4; D may be TRBD1 (6 bases). This CDR3 is built from 14 residues. V shed 0 bases and J shed 14 bases, with 17 bases lying between them. CDR1 and CDR2 from the germline V gene are MGHRA and YSYEKL.

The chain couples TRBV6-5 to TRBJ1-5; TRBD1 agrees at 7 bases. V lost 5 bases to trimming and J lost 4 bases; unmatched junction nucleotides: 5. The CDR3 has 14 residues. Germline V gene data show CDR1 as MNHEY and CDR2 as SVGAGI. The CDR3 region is CASSQGGRNQPQHF. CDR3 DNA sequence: TGTGCCAGCAGTCAAGGGGGCCGGAATCAGCCCCAGCATTTT.

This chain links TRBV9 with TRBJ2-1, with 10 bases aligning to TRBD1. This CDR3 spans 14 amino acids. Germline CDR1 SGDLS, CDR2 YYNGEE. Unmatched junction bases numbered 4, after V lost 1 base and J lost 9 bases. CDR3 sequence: CASSVLTGGIEQFF. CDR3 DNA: TGTGCCAGCAGCGTATTGACAGGGGGCATTGAGCAGTTCTTC.

CDR3 sequence reads: CASTAISGTGSTNEQFF. The CDR3 DNA is TGTGCCAGCACCGCAATATCCGGGACAGGTTCAACAAATGAGCAGTTCTTC. The rearrangement links TRBV27 to TRBJ2-1; 8 bases fit TRBD1. There are 17 residues in the CDR3. Germline values: CDR1 MNHEY, CDR2 SMNVEV (reference sequence). J lost 7 bases, V lost 7 bases, and 18 bases had no gene match.

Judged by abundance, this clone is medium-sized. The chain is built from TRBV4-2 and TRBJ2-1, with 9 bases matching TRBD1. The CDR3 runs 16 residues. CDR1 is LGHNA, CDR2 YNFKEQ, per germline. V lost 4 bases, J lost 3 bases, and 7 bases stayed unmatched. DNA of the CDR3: TGTGCCAGCAGCCGACCGGGACAGGGTAACTACAATGAGCAGTTCTTC. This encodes CASSRPGQGNYNEQFF.

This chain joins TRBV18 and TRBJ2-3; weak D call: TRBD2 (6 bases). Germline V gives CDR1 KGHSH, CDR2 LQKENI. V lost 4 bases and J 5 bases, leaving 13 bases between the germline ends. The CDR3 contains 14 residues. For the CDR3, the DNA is TGTGCCAGCTCACTTACAGGAGGGAAAGATACGCAGTATTTT. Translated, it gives CASSLTGGKDTQYF.

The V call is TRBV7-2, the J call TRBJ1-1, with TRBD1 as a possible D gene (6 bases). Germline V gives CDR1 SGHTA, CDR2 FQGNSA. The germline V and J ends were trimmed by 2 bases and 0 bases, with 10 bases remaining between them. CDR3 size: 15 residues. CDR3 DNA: TGTGCCAGCAGCTTATGGGGGGGCATGAACACTGAAGCTTTCTTT. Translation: CASSLWGGMNTEAFF.

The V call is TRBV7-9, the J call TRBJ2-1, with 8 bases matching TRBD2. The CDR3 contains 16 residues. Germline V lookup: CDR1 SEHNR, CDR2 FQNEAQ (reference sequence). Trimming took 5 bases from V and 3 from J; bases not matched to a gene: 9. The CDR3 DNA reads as TGTGCCAGCAGCCCCCGGGGGGGGGCGAGCTACAATGAGCAGTTCTTC. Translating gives CASSPRGGASYNEQFF.

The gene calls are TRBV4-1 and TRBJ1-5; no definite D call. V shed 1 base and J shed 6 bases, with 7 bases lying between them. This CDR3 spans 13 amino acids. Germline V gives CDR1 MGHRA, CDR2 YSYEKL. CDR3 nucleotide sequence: TGCGCCAGCAGCCAAGGAGTCGCTCAGCCCCAGCATTTT. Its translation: CASSQGVAQPQHF.

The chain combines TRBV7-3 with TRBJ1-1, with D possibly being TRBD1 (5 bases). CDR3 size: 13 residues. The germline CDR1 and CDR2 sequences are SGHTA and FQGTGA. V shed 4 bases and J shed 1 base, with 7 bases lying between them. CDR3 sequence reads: CASSYQGNTEAFF. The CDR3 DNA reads TGTGCCAGCAGCTATCAGGGGAACACTGAAGCTTTCTTT.

The CDR3 DNA reads TGTGCCAGCAGCCCGAGGGGGGATACCCCCTACGAGCAGTACTTC. The encoded protein is CASSPRGDTPYEQYF. The chain employs TRBV7-8 and TRBJ2-5, with D possibly called TRBD1 or TRBD2 (6 bases each). The tail of the sequence fits TRBJ2-7 better, so the J call may be wrong. This CDR3 has 15 residues. Germline V gene sequence: CDR1 SGHVS, CDR2 FQNEAQ.

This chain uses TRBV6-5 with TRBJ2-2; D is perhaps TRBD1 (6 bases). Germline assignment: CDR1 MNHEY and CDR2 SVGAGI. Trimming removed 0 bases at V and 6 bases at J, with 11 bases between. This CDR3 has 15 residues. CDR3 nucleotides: TGTGCCAGCAGTTACTCGAACTCAGGGGCCGGGGAGCTGTTTTTT. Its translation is CASSYSNSGAGELFF.

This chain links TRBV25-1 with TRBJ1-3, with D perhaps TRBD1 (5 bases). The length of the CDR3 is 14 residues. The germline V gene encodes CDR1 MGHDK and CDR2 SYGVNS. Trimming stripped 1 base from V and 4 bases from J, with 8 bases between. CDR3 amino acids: CASSEWGKGNTIYF. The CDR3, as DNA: TGTGCCAGCAGTGAATGGGGGAAAGGAAACACCATATATTTT.

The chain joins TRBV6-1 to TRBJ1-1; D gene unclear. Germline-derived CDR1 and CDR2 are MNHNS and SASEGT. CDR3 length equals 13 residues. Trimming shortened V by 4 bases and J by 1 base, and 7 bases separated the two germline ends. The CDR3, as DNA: TGTGCCAGCAGTGGATGGTCGAACACTGAAGCTTTCTTT. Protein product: CASSGWSNTEAFF.

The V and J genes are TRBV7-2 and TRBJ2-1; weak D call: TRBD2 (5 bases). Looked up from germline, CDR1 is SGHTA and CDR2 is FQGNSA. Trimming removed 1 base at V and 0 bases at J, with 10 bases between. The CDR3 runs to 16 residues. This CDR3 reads CASSLVVSGSYNEQFF. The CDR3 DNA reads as TGTGCCAGCAGCTTAGTTGTCAGCGGCTCCTACAATGAGCAGTTCTTC.

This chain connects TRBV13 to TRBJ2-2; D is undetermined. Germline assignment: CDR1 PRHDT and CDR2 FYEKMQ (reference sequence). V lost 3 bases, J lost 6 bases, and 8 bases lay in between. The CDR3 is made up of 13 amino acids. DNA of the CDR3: TGTGCCAGCAGCTTCTCTGGGGCCGGGGAGCTGTTTTTT. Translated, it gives CASSFSGAGELFF.

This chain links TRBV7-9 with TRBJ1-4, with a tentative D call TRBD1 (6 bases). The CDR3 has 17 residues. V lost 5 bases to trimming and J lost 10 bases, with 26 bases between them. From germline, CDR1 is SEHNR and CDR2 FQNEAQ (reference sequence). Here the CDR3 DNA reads TGTGCCAGCAGCGGACTACTCCGGGACATAAATGGGGGAAAACTGTTTTTT. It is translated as CASSGLLRDINGGKLFF.

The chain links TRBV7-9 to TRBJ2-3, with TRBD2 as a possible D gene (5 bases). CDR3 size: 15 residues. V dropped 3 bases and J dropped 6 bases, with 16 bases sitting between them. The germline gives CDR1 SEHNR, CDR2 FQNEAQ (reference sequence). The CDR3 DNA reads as TGTGCCAGCAGCTTTTCGACGGGATTTGACGATACGCAGTATTTT. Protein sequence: CASSFSTGFDDTQYF.

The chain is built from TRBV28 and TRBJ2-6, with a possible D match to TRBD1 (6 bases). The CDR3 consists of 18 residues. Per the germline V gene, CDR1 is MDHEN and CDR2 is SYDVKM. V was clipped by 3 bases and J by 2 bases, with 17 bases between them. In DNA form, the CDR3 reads TGTGCCAGCAGTTTTGTTAGGCAGGGGACGGCTGGGGCCAACGTCCTGACTTTC. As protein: CASSFVRQGTAGANVLTF.

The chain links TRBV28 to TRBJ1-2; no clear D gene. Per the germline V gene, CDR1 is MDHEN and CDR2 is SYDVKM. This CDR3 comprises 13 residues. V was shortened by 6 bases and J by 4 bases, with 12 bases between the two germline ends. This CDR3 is CASSTRKLYGYTF. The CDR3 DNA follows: TGTGCCAGCAGCACCAGGAAGCTCTATGGCTACACCTTC.

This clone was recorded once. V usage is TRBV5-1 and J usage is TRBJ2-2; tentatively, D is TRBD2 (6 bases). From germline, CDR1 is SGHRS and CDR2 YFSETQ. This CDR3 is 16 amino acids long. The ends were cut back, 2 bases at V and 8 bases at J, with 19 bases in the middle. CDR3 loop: CASSFRLEGRPGELFF. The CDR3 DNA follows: TGCGCCAGCAGCTTCCGTTTAGAGGGGAGGCCTGGGGAGCTGTTTTTT.

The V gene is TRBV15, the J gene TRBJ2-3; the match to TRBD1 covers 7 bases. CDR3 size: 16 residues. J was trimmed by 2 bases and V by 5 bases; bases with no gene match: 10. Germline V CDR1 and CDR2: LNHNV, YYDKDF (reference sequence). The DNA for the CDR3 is TGTGCCACCAGCCCCCGACCGGGACAGAACACAGATACGCAGTATTTT. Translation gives CATSPRPGQNTDTQYF.

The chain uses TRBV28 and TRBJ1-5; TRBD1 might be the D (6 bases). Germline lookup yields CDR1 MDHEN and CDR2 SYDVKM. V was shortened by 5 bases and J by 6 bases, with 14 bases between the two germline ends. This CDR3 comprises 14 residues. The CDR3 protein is CASSTQQGIQPQHF. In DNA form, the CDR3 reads TGTGCCAGCAGTACACAACAGGGAATTCAGCCCCAGCATTTT.

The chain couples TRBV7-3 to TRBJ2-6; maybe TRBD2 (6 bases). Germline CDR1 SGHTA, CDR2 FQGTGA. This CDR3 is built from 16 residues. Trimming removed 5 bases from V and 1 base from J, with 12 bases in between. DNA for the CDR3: TGTGCCAGCAGCCAAGCGGAGGGGTCTGGGGCCAACGTCCTGACTTTC. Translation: CASSQAEGSGANVLTF. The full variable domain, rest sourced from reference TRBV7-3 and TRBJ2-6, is GAGVSQTPSNKVTEKGKYVELRCDPISGHTALYWYRQSLGQGPEFLIYFQGTGAADDSGLPNDRFFAVRPEGSVSTLKIQRTERGDSAVYLCASSQAEGSGANVLTFGAGSRLTVL.

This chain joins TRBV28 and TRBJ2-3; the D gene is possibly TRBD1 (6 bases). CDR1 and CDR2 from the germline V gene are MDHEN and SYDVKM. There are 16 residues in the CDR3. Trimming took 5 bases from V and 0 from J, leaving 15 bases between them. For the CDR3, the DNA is TGTGCCAGCAGTCCCCGAGGGGGTCCTAGCACAGATACGCAGTATTTT. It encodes CASSPRGGPSTDTQYF.

As DNA, the CDR3 is TGTGCCAGCAGTTTAACAGGGGATTCACCCCTCCACTTT. Protein: CASSLTGDSPLHF. The chain uses TRBV28 and TRBJ1-6; the match to TRBD1 covers 7 bases. Germline assignment: CDR1 MDHEN and CDR2 SYDVKM. The J segment lost 8 bases and the V segment lost 2 bases, leaving 0 bases of the junction unmatched. The CDR3 is 13 residues long. The entire variable domain, with the rest obtained from reference TRBV28 and TRBJ1-6, is as follows: DVKVTQSSRYLVKRTGEKVFLECVQDMDHENMFWYRQDPGLGLRLIYFSYDVKMKEKGDIPEGYSVSREKKERFSLILESASTNQTSMYLCASSLTGDSPLHFGNGTRLTVT.

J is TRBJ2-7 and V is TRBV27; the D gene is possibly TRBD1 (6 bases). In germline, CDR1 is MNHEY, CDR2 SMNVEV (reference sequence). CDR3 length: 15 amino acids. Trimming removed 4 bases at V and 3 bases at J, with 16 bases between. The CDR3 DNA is TGTGCCAGCAGTTCAACTCAGGGGCCCAGCTACGAGCAGTACTTC. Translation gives CASSSTQGPSYEQYF.

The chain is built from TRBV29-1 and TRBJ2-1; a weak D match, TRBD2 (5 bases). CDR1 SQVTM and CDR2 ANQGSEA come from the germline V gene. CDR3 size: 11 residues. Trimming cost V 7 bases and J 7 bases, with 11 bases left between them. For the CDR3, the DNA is TGCAGCGGCTCCAGCGGAAATGAGCAGTTCTTC. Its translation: CSGSSGNEQFF.

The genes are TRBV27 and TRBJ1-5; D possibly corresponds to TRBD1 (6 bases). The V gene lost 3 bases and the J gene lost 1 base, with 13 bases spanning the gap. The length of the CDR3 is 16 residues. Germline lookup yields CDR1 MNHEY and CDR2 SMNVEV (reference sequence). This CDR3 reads CASSFIQGLSNQPQHF. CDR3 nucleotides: TGTGCCAGCAGTTTTATACAGGGTCTAAGCAATCAGCCCCAGCATTTT.